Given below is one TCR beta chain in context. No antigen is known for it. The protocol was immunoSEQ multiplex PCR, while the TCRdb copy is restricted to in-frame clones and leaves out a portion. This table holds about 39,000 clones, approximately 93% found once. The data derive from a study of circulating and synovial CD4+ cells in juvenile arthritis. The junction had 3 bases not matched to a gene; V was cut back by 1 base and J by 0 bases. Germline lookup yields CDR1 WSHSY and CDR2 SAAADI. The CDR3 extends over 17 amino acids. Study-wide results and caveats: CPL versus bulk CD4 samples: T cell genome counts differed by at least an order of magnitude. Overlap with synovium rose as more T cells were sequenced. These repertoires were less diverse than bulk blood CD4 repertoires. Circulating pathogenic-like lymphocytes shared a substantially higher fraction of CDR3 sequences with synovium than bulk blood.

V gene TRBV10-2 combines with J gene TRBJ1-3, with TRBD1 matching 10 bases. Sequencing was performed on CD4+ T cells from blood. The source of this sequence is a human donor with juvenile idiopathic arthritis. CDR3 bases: TGCGCCAGCAGTGAGTGGGGGACAGGGGCCTCTGGAAACACCATATATTTT. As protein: CASSEWGTGASGNTIYF.